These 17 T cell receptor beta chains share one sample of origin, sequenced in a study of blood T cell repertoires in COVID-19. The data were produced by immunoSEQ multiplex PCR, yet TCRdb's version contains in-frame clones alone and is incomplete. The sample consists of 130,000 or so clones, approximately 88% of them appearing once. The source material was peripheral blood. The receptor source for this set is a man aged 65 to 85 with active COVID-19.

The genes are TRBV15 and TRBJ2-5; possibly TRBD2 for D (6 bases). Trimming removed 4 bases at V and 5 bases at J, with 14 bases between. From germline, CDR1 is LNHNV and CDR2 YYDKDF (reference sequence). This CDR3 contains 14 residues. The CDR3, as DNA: TGTGCCACCAGCACTAGGGGACTCCGGGAGACCCAGTACTTC. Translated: CATSTRGLRETQYF.

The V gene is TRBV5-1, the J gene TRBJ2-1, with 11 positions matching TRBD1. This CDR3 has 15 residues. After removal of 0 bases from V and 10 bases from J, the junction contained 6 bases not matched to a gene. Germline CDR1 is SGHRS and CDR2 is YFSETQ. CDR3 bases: TGCGCCAGCAGCTTGGAGGGGACAGGGGGAGGCGAGCAGTTCTTC. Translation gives CASSLEGTGGGEQFF.

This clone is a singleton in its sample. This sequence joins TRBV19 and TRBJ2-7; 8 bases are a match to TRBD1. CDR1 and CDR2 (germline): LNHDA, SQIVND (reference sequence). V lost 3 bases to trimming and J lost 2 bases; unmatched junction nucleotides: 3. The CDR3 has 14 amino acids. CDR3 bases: TGTGCCAGTAGTATGACAGGGGCTACCTACGAGCAGTACTTC. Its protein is CASSMTGATYEQYF.

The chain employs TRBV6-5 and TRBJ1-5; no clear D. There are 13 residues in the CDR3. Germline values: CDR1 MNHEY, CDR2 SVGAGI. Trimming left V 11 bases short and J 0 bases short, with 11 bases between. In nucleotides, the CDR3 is TGTGCCTGCGACATAAATAGCAATCAGCCCCAGCATTTT. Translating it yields CACDINSNQPQHF.

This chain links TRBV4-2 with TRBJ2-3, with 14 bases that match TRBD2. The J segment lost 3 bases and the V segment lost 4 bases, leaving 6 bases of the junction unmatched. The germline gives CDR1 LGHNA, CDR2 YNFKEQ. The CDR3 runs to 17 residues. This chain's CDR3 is CASSRGTSGRPTDTQYF. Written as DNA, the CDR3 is TGTGCCAGCAGCCGAGGGACTAGCGGGAGACCGACAGATACGCAGTATTTT.

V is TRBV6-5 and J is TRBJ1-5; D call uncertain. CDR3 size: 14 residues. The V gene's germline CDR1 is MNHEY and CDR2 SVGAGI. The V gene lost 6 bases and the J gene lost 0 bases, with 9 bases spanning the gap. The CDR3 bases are TGTGCCAGCAGCGAGTTCTTTAGCAATCAGCCCCAGCATTTT. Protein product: CASSEFFSNQPQHF.

The CDR3 DNA is TGCGCCAGCAGGGCTAGCGGTAACAATGAGCAGTTCTTC. Amino acid sequence: CASRASGNNEQFF. The chain uses TRBV5-1 and TRBJ2-1, with 7 nucleotides matching TRBD2. J was trimmed by 5 bases and V by 5 bases; bases with no gene match: 4. The V gene's germline CDR1 is SGHRS and CDR2 YFSETQ. CDR3 length: 13 amino acids.

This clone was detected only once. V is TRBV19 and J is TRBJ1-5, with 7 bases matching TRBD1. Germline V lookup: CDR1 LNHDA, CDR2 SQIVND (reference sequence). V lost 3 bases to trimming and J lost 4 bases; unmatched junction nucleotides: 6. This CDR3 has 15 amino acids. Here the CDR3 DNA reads TGTGCCAGTAGTATCCAGAAGGGGGCGAATCAGCCCCAGCATTTT. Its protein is CASSIQKGANQPQHF.

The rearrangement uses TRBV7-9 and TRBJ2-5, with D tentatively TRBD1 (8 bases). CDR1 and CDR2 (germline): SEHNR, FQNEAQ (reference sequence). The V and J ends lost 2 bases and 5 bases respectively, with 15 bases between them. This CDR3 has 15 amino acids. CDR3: CASSLRQGTKETQYF. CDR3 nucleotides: TGTGCCAGCAGCTTACGACAGGGGACTAAGGAGACCCAGTACTTC.

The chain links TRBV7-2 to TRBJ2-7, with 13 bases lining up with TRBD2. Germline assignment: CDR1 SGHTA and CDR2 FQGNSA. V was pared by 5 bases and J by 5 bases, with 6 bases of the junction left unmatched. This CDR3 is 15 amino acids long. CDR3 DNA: TGTGCCAGCAGCCAACCTACTAGCGGGAGGGACGAGCAGTACTTC. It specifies CASSQPTSGRDEQYF.

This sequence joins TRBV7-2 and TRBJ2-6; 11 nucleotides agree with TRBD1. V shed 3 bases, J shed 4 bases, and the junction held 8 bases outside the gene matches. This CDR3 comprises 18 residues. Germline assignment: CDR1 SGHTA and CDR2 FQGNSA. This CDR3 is CASSLAGQGAQGANVLTF. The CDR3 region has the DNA TGTGCCAGCAGCTTGGCCGGACAGGGGGCGCAGGGGGCCAACGTCCTGACTTTC.

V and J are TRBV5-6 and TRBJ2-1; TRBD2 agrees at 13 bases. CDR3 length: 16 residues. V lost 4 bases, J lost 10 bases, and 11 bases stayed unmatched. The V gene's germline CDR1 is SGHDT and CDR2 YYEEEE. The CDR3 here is CASSPGLAGQSWEQFF. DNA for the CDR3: TGTGCCAGCAGCCCGGGACTAGCGGGACAGAGTTGGGAGCAGTTCTTC.

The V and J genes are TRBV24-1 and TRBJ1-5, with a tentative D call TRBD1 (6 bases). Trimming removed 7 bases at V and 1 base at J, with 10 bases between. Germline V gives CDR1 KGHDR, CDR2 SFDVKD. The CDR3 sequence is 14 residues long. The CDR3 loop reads CATRGAGSNQPQHF. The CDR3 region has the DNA TGTGCCACCAGGGGGGCAGGGAGCAATCAGCCCCAGCATTTT.

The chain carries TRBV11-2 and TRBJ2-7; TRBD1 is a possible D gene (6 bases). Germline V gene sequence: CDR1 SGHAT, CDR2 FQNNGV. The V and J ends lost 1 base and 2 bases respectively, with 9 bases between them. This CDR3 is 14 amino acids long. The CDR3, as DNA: TGTGCCAGCAGCTTAGCGCAGGGGACCTACGAGCAGTACTTC. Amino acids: CASSLAQGTYEQYF.

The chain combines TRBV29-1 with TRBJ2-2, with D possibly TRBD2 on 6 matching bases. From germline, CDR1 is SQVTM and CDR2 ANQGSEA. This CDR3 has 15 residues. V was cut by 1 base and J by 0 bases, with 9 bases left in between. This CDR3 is CSVEGWGANTGELFF. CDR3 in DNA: TGCAGCGTTGAAGGTTGGGGGGCGAACACCGGGGAGCTGTTTTTT.

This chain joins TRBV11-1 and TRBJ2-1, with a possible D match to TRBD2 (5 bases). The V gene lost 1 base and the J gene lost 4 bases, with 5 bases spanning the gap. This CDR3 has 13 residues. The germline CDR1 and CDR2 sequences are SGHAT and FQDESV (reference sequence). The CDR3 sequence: CASSLGEYNEQFF. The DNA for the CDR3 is TGTGCCAGCAGCTTAGGGGAGTACAATGAGCAGTTCTTC.

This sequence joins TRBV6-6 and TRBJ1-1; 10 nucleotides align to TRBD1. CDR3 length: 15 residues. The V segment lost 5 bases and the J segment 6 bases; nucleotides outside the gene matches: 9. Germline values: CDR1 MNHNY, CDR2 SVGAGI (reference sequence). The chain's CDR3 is CASSAGTGVWAEAFF. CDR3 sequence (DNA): TGTGCCAGCAGTGCGGGGACAGGGGTGTGGGCTGAAGCTTTCTTT.